The present TCR beta chain was sequenced within a study of T cells after yellow fever vaccination. The TCR cDNA carried a universal primer site and UMIs from 5'RACE template switching. TCRdb passed the 5' RACE reads through MiXCR, listing each CDR3 protein once. The sample consists of approximately 260,000 distinct CDR3 sequences, roughly 5.6% of them appearing once. The CDR3 has 13 amino acids. CDR1 LGHDT and CDR2 YNNKEL come from the germline V gene (reference sequence). Germline trimming cut 3 bases from V and 3 bases from J; bases unmatched to any gene: 0. The source was CD4+ T cells sorted from PBMCs, collected on the day of the yellow fever booster vaccination. This TCR derives from a man aged 18 to 30 who received the YFV17D yellow fever vaccine. The chain carries TRBV3-1 and TRBJ1-1; 8 positions match TRBD1. In DNA, the CDR3 is TGTGCCAGCAGCCAGACAGGGGACACTGAAGCTTTCTTT. As protein: CASSQTGDTEAFF.